These 30 T cell receptor beta chains originate from one sample sequenced in a study of blood T cell repertoires in COVID-19. Clones were read by immunoSEQ multiplex PCR, and TCRdb kept only the in-frame ones, dropping some. The profile shows roughly 280,000 clones, 85% to 95% of them singletons. The sequenced sample was PBMCs or T cells enriched from blood (not recorded which). These receptors all stem from a middle-aged man who had been exposed to COVID-19.

This clone was found a few times. Here the CDR3 reads CAWTAERQTQYF. The CDR3 DNA reads as TGTGCCTGGACGGCAGAGAGGCAGACCCAGTACTTC. This chain uses TRBV30 with TRBJ2-5; D is uncertain. Germline lookup yields CDR1 GTSNPN and CDR2 SVGIG (reference sequence). This CDR3 has 12 amino acids. V was cut by 4 bases and J by 6 bases, with 12 bases left in between.

The rearrangement joins TRBV5-5 to TRBJ2-3, with D tentatively TRBD1 (5 bases). The CDR3 covers 15 residues. The V end lost 4 bases, the J end lost 0 bases, and 12 bases lay between the germline ends. The germline V gene has CDR1 SGHKS and CDR2 YYEKEE (reference sequence). CDR3 sequence reads: CASSLGHTSTDTQYF. As DNA, the CDR3 is TGTGCCAGCAGCCTCGGACATACCAGCACAGATACGCAGTATTTT.

In this sample, this clone turned up once. The chain links TRBV18 to TRBJ2-1; D remains ambiguous. The V end was cut by 1 base, the J end by 8 bases, with 6 bases between. CDR3 size: 12 residues. Germline CDR1 and CDR2: KGHSH and LQKENI. Written as DNA, the CDR3 is TGTGCCAGCTCACCACAGGCGGATGAGCAGTTCTTC. This codes for CASSPQADEQFF. Full variable domain (outside the CDR3, taken from reference TRBV18 and TRBJ2-1): NAGVMQNPRHLVRRRGQEARLRCSPMKGHSHVYWYRQLPEEGLKFMVYLQKENIIDESGMPKERFSAEFPKEGPSILRIQQVVRGDSAAYFCASSPQADEQFFGPGTRLTVL.

CDR3 coding DNA: TGTGCCAGCTCACCACCTAAGGGAGTAAGTAACTCCTACAATGAGCAGTTCTTC. Its translation is CASSPPKGVSNSYNEQFF. J is TRBJ2-1 and V is TRBV18; perhaps TRBD2 as D (5 bases). The germline CDR1 and CDR2 sequences are KGHSH and LQKENI. V was clipped by 0 bases and J by 0 bases, with 15 bases between them. The CDR3 length is 18 residues.

V usage is TRBV5-1 and J usage is TRBJ2-7; D may be TRBD1 (6 bases). Germline CDR1 SGHRS, CDR2 YFSETQ. Trimming cost V 7 bases and J 0 bases, with 17 bases left between them. This CDR3 is built from 15 residues. CDR3 DNA: TGCGCCAGCTCCCCATACTCGACAGGCTCCTACGAGCAGTACTTC. Translation: CASSPYSTGSYEQYF.

The gene calls are TRBV18 and TRBJ1-4; no clear D. The ends were cut back, 3 bases at V and 1 base at J, with 12 bases in the middle. Per germline, CDR1 KGHSH and CDR2 LQKENI. The CDR3 has 16 residues. The CDR3 loop reads CASSPVAVRTNEKLFF. In nucleotides, the CDR3 is TGTGCCAGCTCACCCGTTGCGGTTAGAACTAATGAAAAACTGTTTTTT.

This chain joins TRBV18 and TRBJ2-5; perhaps TRBD1 as D (6 bases). V was cut by 2 bases and J by 2 bases, with 9 bases left in between. In germline, CDR1 is KGHSH, CDR2 LQKENI. CDR3 length equals 14 residues. CDR3 DNA sequence: TGTGCCAGCTCACCAACAGGGTCGCAAGAGACCCAGTACTTC. Translation: CASSPTGSQETQYF.

This clone was seen only once. The rearrangement links TRBV27 to TRBJ2-7; 7 bases agree with TRBD1. CDR1 MNHEY and CDR2 SMNVEV come from the germline V gene (reference sequence). Unmatched junction bases numbered 16, after V lost 5 bases and J lost 6 bases. CDR3 length: 16 amino acids. The CDR3 protein is CASSPTRGQSTLEQYF. The CDR3 DNA reads TGTGCCAGCAGTCCCACGAGGGGACAGTCAACCCTCGAGCAGTACTTC.

The chain employs TRBV7-9 and TRBJ2-3, with a weak D call TRBD2 (5 bases). This CDR3 has 14 amino acids. V shed 5 bases and J shed 2 bases, with 11 bases lying between them. Germline V gene sequence: CDR1 SEHNR, CDR2 FQNEAQ (reference sequence). CDR3 sequence: CASSREKVTDTQYF. CDR3 nucleotide sequence: TGTGCCAGCAGCCGGGAAAAAGTCACAGATACGCAGTATTTT.

V usage is TRBV7-9 and J usage is TRBJ2-1; 10 bases are shared with TRBD2. The junction had 8 bases not matched to a gene; V was cut back by 7 bases and J by 5 bases. The germline CDR1 and CDR2 sequences are SEHNR and FQNEAQ (reference sequence). The CDR3 runs 15 residues. This CDR3 reads CASNQGLAVNNEQFF. The CDR3 DNA reads TGTGCCAGCAACCAAGGACTAGCGGTAAACAATGAGCAGTTCTTC. Full variable domain (remainder filled in from reference TRBV7-9 and TRBJ2-1): DTGVSQNPRHKITKRGQNVTFRCDPISEHNRLYWYRQTLGQGPEFLTYFQNEAQLEKSRLLSDRFSAERPKGSFSTLEIQRTEQGDSAMYLCASNQGLAVNNEQFFGPGTRLTVL.

This sequence joins TRBV7-2 and TRBJ2-2; 8 bases align to TRBD2. The V gene's germline CDR1 is SGHTA and CDR2 FQGNSA. With V trimmed by 2 bases and J by 1 base, 9 bases remained unmatched. This CDR3 is built from 18 residues. CDR3 in amino acids: CASSLPGGGKGNTGELFF. The CDR3 DNA follows: TGTGCCAGCAGCTTACCGGGCGGGGGGAAGGGGAACACCGGGGAGCTGTTTTTT.

CDR3 sequence: CASSPRMQGGTEAFF. The DNA for the CDR3 is TGTGCCAGCTCACCAAGAATGCAGGGGGGCACTGAAGCTTTCTTT. The J gene is TRBJ1-1, the V gene TRBV18; 7 nucleotides agree with TRBD1. V dropped 2 bases and J dropped 4; count of bases not matched to a gene: 7. CDR3 length: 15 residues. CDR1 KGHSH and CDR2 LQKENI come from the germline V gene.

This chain uses TRBV4-2 with TRBJ2-1; 9 nucleotides agree with TRBD2. This CDR3 contains 18 residues. V was pared by 3 bases and J by 3 bases, with 12 bases of the junction left unmatched. The germline V gene has CDR1 LGHNA and CDR2 YNFKEQ. CDR3 coding DNA: TGTGCCAGCAGCCAGACTGTGATACGGACTAGCGACTACAATGAGCAGTTCTTC. It specifies CASSQTVIRTSDYNEQFF.

This chain connects TRBV6-6 to TRBJ1-2; the D is unclear. This CDR3 contains 14 residues. The germline V gene encodes CDR1 MNHNY and CDR2 SVGAGI (reference sequence). V was cut by 6 bases and J by 4 bases, with 15 bases left in between. The CDR3 protein is CASRILNAGYGYTF. CDR3 coding DNA: TGTGCCAGCAGAATCCTAAACGCGGGCTATGGCTACACCTTC.

The chain employs TRBV7-2 and TRBJ2-7; D gene unclear. There are 11 residues in the CDR3. The V end was cut by 6 bases, the J end by 2 bases, with 5 bases between. Per germline, CDR1 SGHTA and CDR2 FQGNSA. CDR3: CASSSAYEQYF. CDR3 DNA: TGTGCCAGCAGTTCCGCCTACGAGCAGTACTTC.

The V call is TRBV3-1 (or the pseudogene TRBV3-2), the J call TRBJ1-2; D perhaps matches TRBD1 (5 bases). Germline V gene lookup returns CDR1 LGHDT and CDR2 YNNKEL (reference sequence). This CDR3 spans 15 amino acids. The V and J ends lost 0 bases and 3 bases respectively, with 11 bases between them. The chain's CDR3 is CASSQDLGRDYGYTF. In DNA, the CDR3 is TGTGCCAGCAGCCAAGATTTGGGGCGCGACTATGGCTACACCTTC.

The chain combines TRBV2 with TRBJ1-1; possible D gene TRBD1, 5 bases. In germline, CDR1 is SNHLY, CDR2 FYNNEI. CDR3 length: 13 amino acids. The ends were cut back, 1 base at V and 6 bases at J, with 9 bases in the middle. This CDR3 reads CASSEGAGPEAFF. For the CDR3, the DNA is TGTGCCAGCAGTGAAGGGGCAGGGCCTGAAGCTTTCTTT.

The chain links TRBV11-3 to TRBJ2-7, with 7 bases fitting TRBD1. The CDR3 covers 14 residues. V was clipped by 4 bases and J by 2 bases; unmatched bases: 5. Looked up from germline, CDR1 is SGHNT and CDR2 is YENEEA. The CDR3 loop reads CASSSSGTAYEQYF. CDR3 DNA sequence: TGTGCCAGCAGCTCGTCCGGGACAGCCTACGAGCAGTACTTC.

This rearrangement joins TRBV5-1 to TRBJ2-2; TRBD2 matches at 9 bases. Germline lookup yields CDR1 SGHRS and CDR2 YFSETQ. This CDR3 is built from 15 residues. The V gene end was trimmed by 4 bases and the J gene end by 3 bases; junction bases not matched to a gene: 4. The CDR3: CASSIRLADTGELFF. In nucleotides, the CDR3 is TGCGCCAGCAGCATACGACTAGCGGACACCGGGGAGCTGTTTTTT.

The CDR3 protein is CASSSTTFYEQYF. In nucleotides, the CDR3 is TGTGCCAGCAGTTCGACGACTTTCTACGAGCAGTACTTC. The V gene is TRBV13, the J gene TRBJ2-7; the D is unclear. The CDR3 is 13 amino acids. V lost 6 bases, J lost 3 bases, and 12 bases lay in between. CDR1 PRHDT and CDR2 FYEKMQ come from the germline V gene (reference sequence).

The gene calls are TRBV5-5 and TRBJ1-5; D unresolved. This CDR3 region has 12 residues. V lost 2 bases and J 8 bases, leaving 8 bases between the germline ends. The germline gives CDR1 SGHKS, CDR2 YYEKEE (reference sequence). The chain's CDR3 is CASSFPGEPQHF. CDR3 DNA: TGTGCCAGCAGCTTCCCCGGGGAGCCCCAGCATTTT.

The chain employs TRBV5-1 and TRBJ2-1; weak D call: TRBD1 (6 bases). The CDR3 runs to 14 residues. From germline, CDR1 is SGHRS and CDR2 YFSETQ. The V and J ends lost 2 bases and 3 bases respectively, with 9 bases between them. The CDR3 DNA is TGCGCCAGCAGCTTAGAAGGGGGCTACAATGAGCAGTTCTTC. Its translation: CASSLEGGYNEQFF.

This chain uses TRBV19 with TRBJ1-2; D gene ambiguous. With 5 bases removed from V and 4 bases from J, the gap between germline ends came to 11 bases. CDR3 length: 13 amino acids. CDR1 and CDR2 from the germline V gene are LNHDA and SQIVND (reference sequence). The CDR3, as DNA: TGTGCCAGTAGTCGGGTTGCCTTCTATGGCTACACCTTC. It yields the protein CASSRVAFYGYTF.

The chain links TRBV30 to TRBJ1-4; D call uncertain. From germline, CDR1 is GTSNPN and CDR2 SVGIG (reference sequence). V lost 3 bases and J 11 bases, leaving 10 bases between the germline ends. This CDR3 is 11 amino acids long. The CDR3 bases are TGTGCCTGGAGCAGCGATGGGAAACTGTTTTTT. This encodes CAWSSDGKLFF.

The chain recombines TRBV2 with TRBJ2-5, with TRBD1 matching 8 bases. J lost 3 bases, V lost 11 bases, and 11 bases had no gene match. The CDR3 has 14 amino acids. The germline CDR1 and CDR2 sequences are SNHLY and FYNNEI. The CDR3 region is CAFQRQGIKETQYF. The CDR3 bases are TGTGCCTTCCAGAGACAGGGGATTAAAGAGACCCAGTACTTC.

In the case of this clone: The identical CDR3 is also encoded by other nucleotide sequences in the sample. The chain uses TRBV5-4 and TRBJ2-7; 7 nucleotides agree with TRBD1. Unmatched junction bases numbered 4, after V lost 0 bases and J lost 4 bases. Germline assignment: CDR1 SGHNT and CDR2 YYREEE (reference sequence). This CDR3 has 14 residues. The CDR3 region is CASSLGQGFYEQYF. CDR3 DNA sequence: TGTGCCAGCAGCTTGGGACAGGGTTTTTACGAGCAGTACTTC.

The V and J genes are TRBV5-4 and TRBJ1-1; weak D call: TRBD1 (6 bases). The CDR3 loop spans 15 amino acids. With 2 bases removed from V and 1 base from J, the gap between germline ends came to 12 bases. Germline CDR1 is SGHNT and CDR2 is YYREEE (reference sequence). Here the CDR3 reads CASSFIGGRNTEAFF. CDR3 nucleotide sequence: TGTGCCAGCAGCTTCATTGGGGGCCGGAACACTGAAGCTTTCTTT. The full variable domain, completed using reference TRBV5-4 and TRBJ1-1, is ETGVTQSPTHLIKTRGQQVTLRCSSQSGHNTVSWYQQALGQGPQFIFQYYREEENGRGNFPPRFSGLQFPNYSSELNVNALELDDSALYLCASSFIGGRNTEAFFGQGTRLTVV.

V gene TRBV28 combines with J gene TRBJ1-6; 11 bases align to TRBD1. V shed 7 bases, J shed 8 bases, and the junction held 1 base outside the gene matches. CDR1 is MDHEN, CDR2 SYDVKM, per germline. This CDR3 is built from 13 residues. The CDR3 loop is CASKGQGDSPLHF. Here the CDR3 DNA reads TGTGCCAGCAAGGGACAGGGGGATTCACCCCTCCACTTT.

The chain carries TRBV2 and TRBJ2-1, with 12 bases that match TRBD2. The CDR3 length is 13 residues. Germline trimming cut 9 bases from V and 7 bases from J; bases unmatched to any gene: 4. Germline V CDR1 and CDR2: SNHLY, FYNNEI. Here the CDR3 reads CASRLAGVNEQFF. DNA for the CDR3: TGTGCCAGTAGACTAGCGGGAGTGAATGAGCAGTTCTTC. Complete variable domain (other parts from reference TRBV2 and TRBJ2-1): EPEVTQTPSHQVTQMGQEVILRCVPISNHLYFYWYRQILGQKVEFLVSFYNNEISEKSEIFDDQFSVERPDGSNFTLKIRSTKLEDSAMYFCASRLAGVNEQFFGPGTRLTVL.

V and J are TRBV3-1 (or the pseudogene TRBV3-2) and TRBJ2-5; 8 bases agree with TRBD1. This CDR3 spans 17 amino acids. CDR1 is LGHDT and CDR2 is YNNKEL in the germline V gene (reference sequence). Germline trimming cut 5 bases from V and 2 bases from J; bases unmatched to any gene: 13. CDR3 protein: CASSSRRPDRGQETQYF. In nucleotides, the CDR3 is TGTGCCAGCAGCTCCCGTCGGCCTGACAGGGGACAAGAGACCCAGTACTTC.